The T cell receptor (beta chain) described here comes from a study of blood T cell repertoires in COVID-19. Sequencing was performed with immunoSEQ multiplex PCR; in TCRdb, only in-frame clones are kept and a portion is missing. The sample contains about 100,000 clones, 82% of which appear only once. The sequenced material came from peripheral blood. The sequence was collected from a man in his fifties or sixties with acute or convalescent COVID-19.

DNA of the CDR3: TGTGCCAGCAGCTTGGCAACCGGGACAGGCTCCTACGAGCAGTACTTC. The encoded protein is CASSLATGTGSYEQYF. V and J are TRBV5-5 and TRBJ2-7; 8 bases agree with TRBD1. Germline trimming cut 0 bases from V and 0 bases from J; bases unmatched to any gene: 5. Per germline, CDR1 SGHKS and CDR2 YYEKEE (reference sequence). The CDR3 totals 16 residues.